The next 24 T cell receptor beta chains were all read from a single sample in a study of healthy donors' naive CD4 and CD8 T cells. TCR libraries were built from about 500 ng of total RNA by linear amplification. MiXCR, run by TCRdb on the reads, gives a single entry per CDR3 protein. The sample lists approximately 180,000 distinct CDR3 sequences; over 60% were seen once. Sequencing was performed on naive CD4+ and CD8+ T cells sorted from blood, pooled from several donors. These receptors were collected from a pool of human donors in good health; the sample pools cells from several healthy donors.

The chain is built from TRBV29-1 and TRBJ1-1, with TRBD1 matching over 7 bases. The germline V gene encodes CDR1 SQVTM and CDR2 ANQGSEA. There are 15 residues in the CDR3. J was trimmed by 5 bases and V by 6 bases; bases with no gene match: 15. CDR3 bases: TGCAGCGTCGATAACTGGGGACAGACTAGAACTGAAGCTTTCTTT. This gives the protein CSVDNWGQTRTEAFF. Supplemented by reference TRBV29-1 and TRBJ1-1, the full variable domain reads SAVISQKPSRDICQRGTSLTIQCQVDSQVTMMFWYRQQPGQSLTLIATANQGSEATYESGFVIDKFPISRPNLTFSTLTVSNMSPEDSSIYLCSVDNWGQTRTEAFFGQGTRLTVV.

The chain has TRBV13 and TRBJ2-6; 7 bases fit TRBD1. The CDR3 has 17 residues. Germline V lookup: CDR1 PRHDT, CDR2 FYEKMQ (reference sequence). The junction had 4 bases not matched to a gene; V was cut back by 2 bases and J by 0 bases. Here the CDR3 reads CASSLYYRGSGANVLTF. CDR3 nucleotides: TGTGCCAGCAGCTTATACTACAGGGGCTCTGGGGCCAACGTCCTGACTTTC.

This chain links TRBV5-4 with TRBJ2-5; 13 nucleotides align to TRBD2. V lost 4 bases, J lost 1 base, and 10 bases stayed unmatched. The CDR3 has 18 amino acids. Germline V CDR1 and CDR2: SGHNT, YYREEE (reference sequence). This chain's CDR3 is CASSLPGLAGNGQETQYF. CDR3 bases: TGTGCCAGCAGCCTTCCGGGACTAGCGGGAAATGGCCAAGAGACCCAGTACTTC.

The chain combines TRBV18 with TRBJ2-7; a weak D match, TRBD1 (6 bases). V was pared by 0 bases and J by 8 bases, with 17 bases between. Germline V CDR1 and CDR2: KGHSH, LQKENI. The CDR3 consists of 15 residues. CDR3 region: CASSPPETGPVKQYF. CDR3 DNA: TGTGCCAGCTCACCACCTGAGACAGGCCCCGTCAAGCAGTACTTC.

This sequence joins TRBV6-6 and TRBJ2-1; 11 bases are a match to TRBD2. Germline loops: CDR1 MNHNY, CDR2 SVGAGI (reference sequence). The V segment lost 4 bases and the J segment 3 bases; nucleotides outside the gene matches: 5. This CDR3 is built from 16 residues. CDR3 region: CASSSRLAGNYNEQFF. CDR3 nucleotides: TGTGCCAGCAGTTCCCGACTAGCGGGGAACTACAATGAGCAGTTCTTC.

The chain has TRBV12-3 or TRBV12-4 and TRBJ2-7; 15 bases are a match to TRBD2. The CDR3 loop spans 16 amino acids. The DNA for the CDR3 is TGTACCAGCAGTTTAGGGACTAGCGGGGGGTCCTACGAGCAGTACGTC. This translates into CTSSLGTSGGSYEQYV.

This chain joins TRBV2 and TRBJ2-1; 9 bases are a match to TRBD1. Germline CDR1 and CDR2: SNHLY and FYNNEI. Germline trimming cut 5 bases from V and 5 bases from J; bases unmatched to any gene: 7. CDR3 length equals 15 residues. The CDR3 reads CASSNSGTGNNEQFF. In DNA form, the CDR3 reads TGTGCCAGCAGTAATTCCGGGACAGGGAACAATGAGCAGTTCTTC.

The chain couples TRBV27 to TRBJ2-1, with unresolved D. The CDR3 has 18 residues. Germline assignment: CDR1 MNHEY and CDR2 SMNVEV (reference sequence). Trimming removed 1 base at V and 0 bases at J, with 16 bases between. The CDR3 DNA follows: TGTGCCAGCAGTTTATATCTTCAGCAAACGAGCTCCTACAATGAGCAGTTCTTC. Its protein is CASSLYLQQTSSYNEQFF.

The gene calls are TRBV5-1 and TRBJ2-7; TRBD1 matches at 8 bases. J was trimmed by 2 bases and V by 0 bases; bases with no gene match: 7. This CDR3 comprises 16 residues. From germline, CDR1 is SGHRS and CDR2 YFSETQ. The CDR3 spells CASSLDGQGYAYEQYF. The CDR3 DNA reads as TGCGCCAGCAGCTTGGATGGACAGGGCTATGCCTACGAGCAGTACTTC.

This clonotype was seen a handful of times. The V gene is TRBV27, the J gene TRBJ2-1; D uncertain. This CDR3 is 11 amino acids long. The germline CDR1 and CDR2 sequences are MNHEY and SMNVEV (reference sequence). Trimming cost V 4 bases and J 8 bases, with 6 bases left between them. This CDR3 reads CASSYYDEQFF. The CDR3 bases are TGTGCCAGCAGTTATTATGATGAGCAGTTCTTC.

The J gene is TRBJ2-5, the V gene TRBV6-5, with TRBD2 identical over 9 bases. The length of the CDR3 is 16 residues. V lost 2 bases to trimming and J lost 1 base; unmatched junction nucleotides: 5. The germline V gene has CDR1 MNHEY and CDR2 SVGAGI. CDR3 nucleotides: TGTGCCAGCAGTTACGGGGCGGGAGGGCCCCAAGAGACCCAGTACTTC. The encoded protein is CASSYGAGGPQETQYF.

This sequence joins TRBV19 and TRBJ2-1; maybe TRBD1 (6 bases). Germline V CDR1 and CDR2: LNHDA, SQIVND (reference sequence). Trimming cost V 6 bases and J 4 bases, with 16 bases left between them. The CDR3 spans 15 residues. The CDR3, as DNA: TGTGCCAGTAGGACGGGACACAGAACTTACAATGAGCAGTTCTTC. Translation: CASRTGHRTYNEQFF.

The chain recombines TRBV27 with TRBJ1-1; 9 nucleotides line up with TRBD1. The CDR3 runs 14 residues. Germline V lookup: CDR1 MNHEY, CDR2 SMNVEV (reference sequence). Trimming at V came to 5 bases and at J to 4 bases, leaving 5 bases not matched to a gene. Here the CDR3 reads CASSLQGAPTEAFF. For the CDR3, the DNA is TGTGCCAGCAGTCTACAGGGGGCGCCCACTGAAGCTTTCTTT.

This clonotype has just a few counts. The chain uses TRBV29-1 and TRBJ1-2; D is possibly TRBD1 (6 bases). V lost 7 bases, J lost 4 bases, and 13 bases lay in between. Germline CDR1 reads SQVTM; CDR2 reads ANQGSEA. The length of the CDR3 is 12 residues. CDR3 residues: CSARQVSYGYTF. The CDR3 DNA reads TGCAGCGCCCGACAGGTCTCCTATGGCTACACCTTC.

The rearrangement joins TRBV30 to TRBJ2-5; the D gene is possibly TRBD2 (6 bases). Germline CDR1 and CDR2: GTSNPN and SVGIG (reference sequence). The ends were cut back, 5 bases at V and 2 bases at J, with 12 bases in the middle. CDR3 length: 13 amino acids. This chain's CDR3 is CAWVRLDQETQYF. In DNA, the CDR3 is TGTGCCTGGGTAAGACTAGATCAAGAGACCCAGTACTTC.

This clonotype was seen a handful of times. The CDR3 coding sequence is TGTGCCAGCAGCTTAGATCTCATCGTCTACAATGAGCAGTTCTTC. Translated, it gives CASSLDLIVYNEQFF. The rearrangement links TRBV11-3 to TRBJ2-1, with D unresolved. CDR3 length: 15 amino acids. Germline V gene lookup returns CDR1 SGHNT and CDR2 YENEEA. Trimming took 0 bases from V and 3 from J, leaving 9 bases between them.

V and J are TRBV11-2 and TRBJ1-2; TRBD1 agrees at 7 bases. The CDR3 is made up of 15 amino acids. Germline CDR1 reads SGHAT; CDR2 reads FQNNGV. V shed 4 bases and J 2 bases; nucleotides not matched to a gene: 7. CDR3 amino acids: CASSSRKTGNYGYTF. The CDR3 region has the DNA TGTGCCAGCAGCTCACGAAAGACAGGGAACTATGGCTACACCTTC.

This clonotype has more than one count but fewer than ten. V and J are TRBV30 and TRBJ2-5; TRBD2 might be the D (5 bases). The germline gives CDR1 GTSNPN, CDR2 SVGIG (reference sequence). The V end was cut by 2 bases, the J end by 3 bases, with 7 bases between. The CDR3 contains 12 residues. The CDR3 sequence is CAWSWTEETQYF. Written as DNA, the CDR3 is TGTGCCTGGAGTTGGACTGAAGAGACCCAGTACTTC.

This sequence joins TRBV7-9 and TRBJ2-1; no reliable D call. This CDR3 is 16 amino acids long. Germline CDR1 SEHNR, CDR2 FQNEAQ (reference sequence). V was shortened by 1 base and J by 8 bases, with 18 bases between the two germline ends. The CDR3 nucleotides read TGTGCCAGCAGCTTAGTTGGTGAAGGGTCCTCCGATGAGCAGTTCTTC. It yields the protein CASSLVGEGSSDEQFF.

The rearrangement uses TRBV24-1 and TRBJ1-4; 7 bases align to TRBD1. Germline V gene sequence: CDR1 KGHDR, CDR2 SFDVKD. This CDR3 is built from 15 residues. Trimming removed 3 bases from V and 5 bases from J; junction bases left unmatched: 5. The CDR3 nucleotides are TGTGCCACCAGTGATCCCCGGGACAGCAATGAAAAACTGTTTTTT. Encoded protein: CATSDPRDSNEKLFF.

This clonotype was seen more than once but under ten times. The gene calls are TRBV6-6 and TRBJ2-1; 7 bases match TRBD2. Trimming cost V 4 bases and J 5 bases; bases outside gene matches: 8. The CDR3 loop spans 15 amino acids. Per the germline V gene, CDR1 is MNHNY and CDR2 is SVGAGI (reference sequence). The CDR3 here is CASSSRRDYHNEQFF. The CDR3 DNA is TGTGCCAGCAGTTCCCGGCGGGACTATCACAATGAGCAGTTCTTC.

The chain has TRBV6-5 and TRBJ1-1; D uncertain. Trimming pared 6 bases from V and 7 bases from J, leaving 9 bases between. Germline values: CDR1 MNHEY, CDR2 SVGAGI. The CDR3 covers 11 residues. CDR3 coding DNA: TGTGCCAGCAGCTCTAATTTTGAAGCTTTCTTT. Translating gives CASSSNFEAFF.

J is TRBJ1-1 and V is TRBV6-2 or TRBV6-3; D remains unclear. V was shortened by 6 bases and J by 2 bases, with 19 bases between the two germline ends. This CDR3 has 16 amino acids. The germline gives CDR1 MNHEY, CDR2 SVGEGT. The CDR3 DNA reads as TGTGCCAGCAGCCTTACCGGACCCCGATACAACACTGAAGCTTTCTTT. Translated: CASSLTGPRYNTEAFF.

This rearrangement joins TRBV5-1 to TRBJ2-1; 7 bases are a match to TRBD1. This CDR3 spans 15 amino acids. Germline CDR1 is SGHRS and CDR2 is YFSETQ. V shed 3 bases, J shed 8 bases, and the junction held 11 bases outside the gene matches. CDR3 loop: CASSWGQGQRDEQFF. The CDR3 nucleotides read TGCGCCAGCAGCTGGGGGCAGGGACAGAGGGATGAGCAGTTCTTC.